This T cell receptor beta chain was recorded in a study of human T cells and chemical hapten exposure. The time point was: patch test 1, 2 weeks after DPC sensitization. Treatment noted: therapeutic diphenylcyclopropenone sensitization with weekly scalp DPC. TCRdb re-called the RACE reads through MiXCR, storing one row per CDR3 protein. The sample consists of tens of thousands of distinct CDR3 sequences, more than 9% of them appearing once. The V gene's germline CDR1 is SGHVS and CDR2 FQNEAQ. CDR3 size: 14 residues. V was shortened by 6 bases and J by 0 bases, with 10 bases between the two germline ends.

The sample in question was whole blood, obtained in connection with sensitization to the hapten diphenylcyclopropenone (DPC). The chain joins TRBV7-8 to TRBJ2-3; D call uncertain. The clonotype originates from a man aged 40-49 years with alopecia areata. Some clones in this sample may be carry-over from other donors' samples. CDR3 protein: CASSSTPSTDTQYF. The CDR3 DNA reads TGTGCCAGCAGTTCGACACCTAGCACAGATACGCAGTATTTT.